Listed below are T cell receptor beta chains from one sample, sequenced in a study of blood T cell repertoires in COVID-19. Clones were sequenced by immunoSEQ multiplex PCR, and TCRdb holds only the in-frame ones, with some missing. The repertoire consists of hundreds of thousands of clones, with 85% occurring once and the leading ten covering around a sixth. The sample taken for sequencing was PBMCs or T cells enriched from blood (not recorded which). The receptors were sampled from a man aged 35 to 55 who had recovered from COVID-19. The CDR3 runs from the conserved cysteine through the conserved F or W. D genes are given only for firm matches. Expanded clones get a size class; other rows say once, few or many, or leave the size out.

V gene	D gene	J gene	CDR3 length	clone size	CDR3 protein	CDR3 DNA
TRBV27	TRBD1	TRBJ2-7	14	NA	CASSLDGTGGEQYF	TGTGCCAGCAGTTTAGATGGGACAGGGGGCGAGCAGTACTTC
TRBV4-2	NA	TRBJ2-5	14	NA	CASSQEGGWETQYF	TGTGCCAGCAGCCAAGAAGGGGGTTGGGAGACCCAGTACTTC
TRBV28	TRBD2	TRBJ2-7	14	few	CASSVTSGRREQYF	TGTGCCAGCAGTGTGACTAGCGGGAGACGCGAGCAGTACTTC
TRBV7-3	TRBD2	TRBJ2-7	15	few	CASSLTGTSPYEQYF	TGTGCCAGCAGCTTAACCGGGACTAGCCCCTACGAGCAGTACTTC
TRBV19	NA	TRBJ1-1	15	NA	CASSSGTPDGTEAFF	TGTGCCAGTAGTAGCGGGACGCCGGATGGGACTGAAGCTTTCTTT
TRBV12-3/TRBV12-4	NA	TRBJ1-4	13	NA	CASSLGSNEKLFF	TGTGCCAGCAGTTTAGGCAGTAATGAAAAACTGTTTTTT
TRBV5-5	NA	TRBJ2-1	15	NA	CASSLGISIYNEQFF	TGTGCCAGCAGCTTGGGTATATCTATATACAATGAGCAGTTCTTC
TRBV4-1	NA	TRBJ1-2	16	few	CASSQGGGKLKTGYTF	TGCGCCAGCAGCCAAGGTGGAGGGAAATTAAAGACGGGCTACACCTTC
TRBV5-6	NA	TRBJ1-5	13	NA	CASSSGINQPQHF	TGTGCCAGCAGCTCGGGGATCAATCAGCCCCAGCATTTT
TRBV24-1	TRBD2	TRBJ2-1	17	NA	CATSDSQTSGRVDEQFF	TGTGCCACCAGTGACTCCCAGACTAGCGGGAGAGTGGATGAGCAGTTCTTC
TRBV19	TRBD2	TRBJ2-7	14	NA	CATLDFRGSYEQYF	TGTGCCACCCTAGACTTTCGCGGGAGCTACGAGCAGTACTTC
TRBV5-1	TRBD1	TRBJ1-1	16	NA	CASSYTGGAMNTEAFF	TGCGCCAGCAGTTACACAGGGGGCGCCATGAACACTGAAGCTTTCTTT
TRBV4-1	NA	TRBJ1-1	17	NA	CASSQALGPTGNTEAFF	TGCGCCAGCAGCCAAGCGTTGGGTCCTACAGGGAACACTGAAGCTTTCTTT
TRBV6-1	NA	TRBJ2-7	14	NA	CASSEAQSLYEQYF	TGTGCCAGCAGTGAAGCTCAAAGCCTCTACGAGCAGTACTTC
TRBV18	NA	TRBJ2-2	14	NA	CASSPGRNTGELFF	TGTGCCAGCTCACCAGGCAGAAACACCGGGGAGCTGTTTTTT
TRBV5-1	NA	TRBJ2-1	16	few	CASSRLGPRAGNEQFF	TGCGCCAGCAGCCGGCTAGGGCCCAGGGCCGGTAATGAGCAGTTCTTC
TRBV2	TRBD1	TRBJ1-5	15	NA	CASSGQGVNNQPQHF	TGTGCCAGCAGTGGACAGGGGGTAAATAATCAGCCCCAGCATTTT
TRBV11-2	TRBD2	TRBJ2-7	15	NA	CASSLPLAGGGEQYF	TGTGCCAGCAGCTTACCACTAGCGGGAGGGGGGGAGCAGTACTTC
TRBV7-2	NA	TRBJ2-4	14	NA	CASSLSQGDGIQYF	TGTGCCAGCAGCTTGTCACAGGGCGATGGCATTCAGTACTTC
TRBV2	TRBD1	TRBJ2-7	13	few	CASSPTGGGEQYF	TGTGCCAGCAGCCCGACAGGGGGCGGCGAGCAGTACTTC